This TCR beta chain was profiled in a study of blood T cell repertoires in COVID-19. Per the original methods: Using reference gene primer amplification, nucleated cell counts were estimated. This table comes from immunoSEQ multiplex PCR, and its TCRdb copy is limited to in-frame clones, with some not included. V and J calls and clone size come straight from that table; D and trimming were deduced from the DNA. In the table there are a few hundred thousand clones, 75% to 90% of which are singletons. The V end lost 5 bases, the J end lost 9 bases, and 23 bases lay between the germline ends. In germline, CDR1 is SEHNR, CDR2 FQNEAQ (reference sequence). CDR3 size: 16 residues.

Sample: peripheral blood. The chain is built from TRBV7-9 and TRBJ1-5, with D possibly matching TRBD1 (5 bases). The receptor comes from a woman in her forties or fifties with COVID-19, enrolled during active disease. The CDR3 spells CASSPSSGGDGRPQHF. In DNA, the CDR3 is TGTGCCAGCAGCCCCTCTTCCGGAGGGGACGGCCGGCCCCAGCATTTT.